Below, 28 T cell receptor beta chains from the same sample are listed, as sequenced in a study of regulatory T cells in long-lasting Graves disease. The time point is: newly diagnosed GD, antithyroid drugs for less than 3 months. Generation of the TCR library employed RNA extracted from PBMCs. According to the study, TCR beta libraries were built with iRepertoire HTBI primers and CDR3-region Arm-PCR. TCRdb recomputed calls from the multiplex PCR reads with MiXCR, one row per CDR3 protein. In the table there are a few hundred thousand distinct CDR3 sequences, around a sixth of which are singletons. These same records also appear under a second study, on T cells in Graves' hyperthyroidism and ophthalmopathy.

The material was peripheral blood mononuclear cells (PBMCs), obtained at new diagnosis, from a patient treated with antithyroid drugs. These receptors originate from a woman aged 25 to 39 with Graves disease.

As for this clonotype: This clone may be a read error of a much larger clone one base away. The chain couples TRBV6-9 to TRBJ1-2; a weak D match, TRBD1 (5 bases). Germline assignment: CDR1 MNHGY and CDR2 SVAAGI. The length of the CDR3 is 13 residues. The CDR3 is CASSWGTGYDYTF. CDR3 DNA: TGTGCCAGCAGTTGGGGGACTGGTTATGACTACACCTTC.

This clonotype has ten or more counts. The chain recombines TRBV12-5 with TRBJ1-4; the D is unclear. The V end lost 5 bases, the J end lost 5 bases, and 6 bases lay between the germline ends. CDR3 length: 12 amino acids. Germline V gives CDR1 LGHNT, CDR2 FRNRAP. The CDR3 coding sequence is TGTGCTAGTGGTAAGAACAATGAAAAACTGTTTTTT. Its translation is CASGKNNEKLFF.

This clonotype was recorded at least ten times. CDR3 DNA: TGCAGTGCTAGTGATGAGCGGGGACACTCCTACAATGAGCAGTTCTTC. The encoded protein is CSASDERGHSYNEQFF. The rearrangement links TRBV20-1 to TRBJ2-1, with TRBD2 as a possible D gene (7 bases). Trimming took off 3 bases at V and 0 bases at J, with 15 bases between the two ends. In germline, CDR1 is DFQATT, CDR2 SNEGSKA (reference sequence). The CDR3 totals 16 residues.

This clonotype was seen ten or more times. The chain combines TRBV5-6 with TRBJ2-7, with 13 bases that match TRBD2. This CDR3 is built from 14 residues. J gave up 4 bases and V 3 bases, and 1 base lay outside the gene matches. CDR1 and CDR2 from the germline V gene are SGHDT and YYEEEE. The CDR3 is CASSSGLAGYEQYF. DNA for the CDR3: TGTGCCAGCAGCTCGGGACTAGCGGGGTACGAGCAGTACTTC.

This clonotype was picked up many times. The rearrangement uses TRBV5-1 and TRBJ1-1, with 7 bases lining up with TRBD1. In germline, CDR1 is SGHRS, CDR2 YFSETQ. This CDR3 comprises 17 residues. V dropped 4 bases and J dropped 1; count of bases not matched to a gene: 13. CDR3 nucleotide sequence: TGCGCCAGCAGCCCAAGACAGGGTACTACCGCGAACACTGAAGCTTTCTTT. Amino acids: CASSPRQGTTANTEAFF.

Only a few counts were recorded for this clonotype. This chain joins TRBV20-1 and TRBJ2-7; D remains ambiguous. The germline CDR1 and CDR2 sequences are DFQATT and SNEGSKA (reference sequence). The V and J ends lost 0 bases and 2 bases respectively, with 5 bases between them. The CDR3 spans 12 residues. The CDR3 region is CSARDRAYEQYF. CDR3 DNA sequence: TGCAGTGCTAGAGATAGGGCCTACGAGCAGTACTTC.

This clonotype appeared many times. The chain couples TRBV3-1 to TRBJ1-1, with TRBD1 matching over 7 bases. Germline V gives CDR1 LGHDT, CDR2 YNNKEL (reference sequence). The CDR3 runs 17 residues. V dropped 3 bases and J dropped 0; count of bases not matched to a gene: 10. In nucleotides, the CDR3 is TGTGCCAGCAGCCAGAAACCGACAGGGAGAATGAACACTGAAGCTTTCTTT. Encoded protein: CASSQKPTGRMNTEAFF.

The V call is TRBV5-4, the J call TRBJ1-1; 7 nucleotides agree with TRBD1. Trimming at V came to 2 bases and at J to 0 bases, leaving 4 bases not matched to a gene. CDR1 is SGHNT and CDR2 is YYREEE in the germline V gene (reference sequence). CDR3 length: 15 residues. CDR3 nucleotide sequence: TGTGCCAGCAGCTTTGGTGGGACAGTGAACACTGAAGCTTTCTTT. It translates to CASSFGGTVNTEAFF.

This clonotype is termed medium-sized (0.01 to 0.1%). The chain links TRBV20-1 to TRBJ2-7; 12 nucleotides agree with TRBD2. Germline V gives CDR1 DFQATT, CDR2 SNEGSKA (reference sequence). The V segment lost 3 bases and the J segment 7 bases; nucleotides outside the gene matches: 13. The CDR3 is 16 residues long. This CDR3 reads CSARLRASGGAGEQYF. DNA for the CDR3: TGCAGTGCTAGGCTCCGAGCTAGCGGGGGGGCGGGTGAGCAGTACTTC.

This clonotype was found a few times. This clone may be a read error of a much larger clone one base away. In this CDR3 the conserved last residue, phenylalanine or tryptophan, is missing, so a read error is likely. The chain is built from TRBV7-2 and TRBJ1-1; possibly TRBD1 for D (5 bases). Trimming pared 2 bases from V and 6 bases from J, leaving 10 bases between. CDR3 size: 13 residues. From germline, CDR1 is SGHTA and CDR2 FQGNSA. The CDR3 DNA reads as TGTGCCAGCAGCTTATCGGGGGGGGCTGAAGCTTTCTAT. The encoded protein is CASSLSGGAEAFY.

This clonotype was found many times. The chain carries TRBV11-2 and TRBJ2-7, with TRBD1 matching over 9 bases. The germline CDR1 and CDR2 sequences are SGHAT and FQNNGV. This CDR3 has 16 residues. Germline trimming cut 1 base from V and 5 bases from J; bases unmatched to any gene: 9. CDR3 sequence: CASSLGLGQGTHEQYF. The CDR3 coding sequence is TGTGCCAGCAGCTTAGGGTTAGGACAGGGGACTCACGAGCAGTACTTC.

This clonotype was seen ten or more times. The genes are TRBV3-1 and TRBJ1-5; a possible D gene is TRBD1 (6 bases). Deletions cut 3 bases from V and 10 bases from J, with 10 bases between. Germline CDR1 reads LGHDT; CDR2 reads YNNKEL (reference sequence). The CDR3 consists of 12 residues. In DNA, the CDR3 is TGTGCCAGCAGCCAGCTACAGGGCCCCCAGCATTTT. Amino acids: CASSQLQGPQHF.

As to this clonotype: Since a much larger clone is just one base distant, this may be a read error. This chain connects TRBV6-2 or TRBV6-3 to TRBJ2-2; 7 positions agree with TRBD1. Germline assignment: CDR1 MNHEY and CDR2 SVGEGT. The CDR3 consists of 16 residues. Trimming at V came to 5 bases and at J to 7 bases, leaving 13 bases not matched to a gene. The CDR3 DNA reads TGTGCCAGCAGTGAAGGGACAGAGGAGGTTAGCGGGGAGCTGTTTTTT. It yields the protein CASSEGTEEVSGELFF.

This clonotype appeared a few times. The CDR3 nucleotides read TGTGCTAGTGGTTCTCCCTACAATGAGCAGTTCTTC. Amino acids: CASGSPYNEQFF. This sequence joins TRBV12-5 and TRBJ2-1, with D unclear. CDR1 is LGHNT and CDR2 is FRNRAP in the germline V gene. CDR3 length: 12 residues. Trimming left V 4 bases short and J 2 bases short, with 3 bases between.

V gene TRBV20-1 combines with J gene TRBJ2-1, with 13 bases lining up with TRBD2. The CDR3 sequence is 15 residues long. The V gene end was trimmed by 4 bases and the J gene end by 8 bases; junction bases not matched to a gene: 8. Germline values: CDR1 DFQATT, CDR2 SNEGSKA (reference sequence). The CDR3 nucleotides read TGCAGTGCTATGACTAGCGGGGGGCGACTGGATGAGCAGTTCTTC. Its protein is CSAMTSGGRLDEQFF.

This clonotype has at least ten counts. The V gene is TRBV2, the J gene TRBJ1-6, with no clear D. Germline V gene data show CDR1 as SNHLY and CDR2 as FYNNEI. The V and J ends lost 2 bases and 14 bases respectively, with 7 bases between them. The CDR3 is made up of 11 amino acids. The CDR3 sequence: CASSETGALHF. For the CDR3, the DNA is TGTGCCAGCAGTGAAACTGGGGCCCTCCACTTT.

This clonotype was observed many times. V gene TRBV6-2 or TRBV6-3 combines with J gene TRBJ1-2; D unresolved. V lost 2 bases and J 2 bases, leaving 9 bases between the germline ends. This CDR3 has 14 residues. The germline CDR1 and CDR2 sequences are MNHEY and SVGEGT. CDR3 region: CASSYREANYGYTF. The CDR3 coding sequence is TGTGCCAGCAGTTACAGGGAGGCCAACTATGGCTACACCTTC.

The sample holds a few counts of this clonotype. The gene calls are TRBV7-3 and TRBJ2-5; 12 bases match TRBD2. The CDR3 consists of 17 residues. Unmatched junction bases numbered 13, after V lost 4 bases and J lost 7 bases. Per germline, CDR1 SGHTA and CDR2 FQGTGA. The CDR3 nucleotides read TGTGCCAGCAGCTCCCCCCCGACTAGCGGGGGCGCAGGGACCCAGTACTTC. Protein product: CASSSPPTSGGAGTQYF.

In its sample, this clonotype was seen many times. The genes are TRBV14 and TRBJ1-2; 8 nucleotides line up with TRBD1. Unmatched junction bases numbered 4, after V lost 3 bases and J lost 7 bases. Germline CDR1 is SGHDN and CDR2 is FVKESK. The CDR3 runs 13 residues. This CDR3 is CASSHGQGFGYTF. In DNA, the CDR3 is TGTGCCAGCAGCCACGGACAGGGATTTGGCTACACCTTC.

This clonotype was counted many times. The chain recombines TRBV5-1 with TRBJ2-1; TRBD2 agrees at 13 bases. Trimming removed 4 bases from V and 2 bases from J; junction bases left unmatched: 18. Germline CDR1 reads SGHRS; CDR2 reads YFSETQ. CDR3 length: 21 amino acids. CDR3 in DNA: TGCGCCAGCAGCCCTACCCCTGGACTAGCGGGGGATCCTCGCCCCTACAATGAGCAGTTCTTC. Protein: CASSPTPGLAGDPRPYNEQFF.

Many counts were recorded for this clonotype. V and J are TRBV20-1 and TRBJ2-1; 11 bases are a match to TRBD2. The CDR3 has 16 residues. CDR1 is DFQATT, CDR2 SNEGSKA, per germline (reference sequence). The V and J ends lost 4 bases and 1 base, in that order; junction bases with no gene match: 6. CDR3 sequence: CSANSGGAESYNEQFF. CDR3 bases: TGCAGTGCTAATAGCGGGGGGGCCGAATCCTACAATGAGCAGTTCTTC.

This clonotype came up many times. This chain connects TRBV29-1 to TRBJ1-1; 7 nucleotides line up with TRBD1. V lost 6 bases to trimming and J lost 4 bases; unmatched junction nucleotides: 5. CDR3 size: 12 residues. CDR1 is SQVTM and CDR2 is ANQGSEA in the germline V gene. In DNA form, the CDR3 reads TGCAGCGTGGTTCAGGGGGGCACTGAAGCTTTCTTT. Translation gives CSVVQGGTEAFF.

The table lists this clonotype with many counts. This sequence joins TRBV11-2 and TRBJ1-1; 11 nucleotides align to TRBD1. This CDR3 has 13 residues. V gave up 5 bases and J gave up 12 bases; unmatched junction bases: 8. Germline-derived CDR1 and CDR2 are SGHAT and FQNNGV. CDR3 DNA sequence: TGTGCCAGCAGCGGGAACCGGGACAGGGGGACTTTCTTT. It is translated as CASSGNRDRGTFF.

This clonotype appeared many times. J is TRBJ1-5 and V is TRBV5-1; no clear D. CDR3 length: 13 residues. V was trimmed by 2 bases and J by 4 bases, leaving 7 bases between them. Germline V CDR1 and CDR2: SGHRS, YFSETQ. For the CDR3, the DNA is TGCGCCAGCAGCTTTGAAGTGAATCAGCCCCAGCATTTT. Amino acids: CASSFEVNQPQHF.

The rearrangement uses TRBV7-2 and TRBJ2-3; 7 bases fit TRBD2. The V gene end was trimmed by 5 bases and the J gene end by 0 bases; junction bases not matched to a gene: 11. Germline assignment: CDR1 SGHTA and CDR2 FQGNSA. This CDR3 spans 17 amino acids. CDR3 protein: CASSPFGAGVSTDTQYF. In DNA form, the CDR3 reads TGTGCCAGCAGCCCATTTGGGGCGGGAGTGAGCACAGATACGCAGTATTTT.

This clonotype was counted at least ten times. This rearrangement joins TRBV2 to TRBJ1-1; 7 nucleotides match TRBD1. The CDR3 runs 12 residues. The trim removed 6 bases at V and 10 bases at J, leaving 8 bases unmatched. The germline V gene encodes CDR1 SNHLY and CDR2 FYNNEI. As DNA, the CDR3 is TGTGCCAGCAGGAGGGACAGCCCTAGAGCTTTCTTT. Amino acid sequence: CASRRDSPRAFF.

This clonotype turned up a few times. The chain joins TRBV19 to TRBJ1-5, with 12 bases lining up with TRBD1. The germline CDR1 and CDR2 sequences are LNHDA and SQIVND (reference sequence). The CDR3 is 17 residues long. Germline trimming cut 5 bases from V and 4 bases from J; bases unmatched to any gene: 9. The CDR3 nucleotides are TGTGCCAGTAGTCGCGGGGGACAGGGGGCAGGGAATCAGCCCCAGCATTTT. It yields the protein CASSRGGQGAGNQPQHF.

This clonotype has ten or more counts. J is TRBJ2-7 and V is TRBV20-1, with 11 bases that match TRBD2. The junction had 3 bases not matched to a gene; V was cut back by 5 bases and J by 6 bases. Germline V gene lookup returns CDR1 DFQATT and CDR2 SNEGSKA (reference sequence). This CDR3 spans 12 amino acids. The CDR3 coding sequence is TGCAGTGCTGCCCTAGCGGGGGGCGAGCAGTACTTC. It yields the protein CSAALAGGEQYF.